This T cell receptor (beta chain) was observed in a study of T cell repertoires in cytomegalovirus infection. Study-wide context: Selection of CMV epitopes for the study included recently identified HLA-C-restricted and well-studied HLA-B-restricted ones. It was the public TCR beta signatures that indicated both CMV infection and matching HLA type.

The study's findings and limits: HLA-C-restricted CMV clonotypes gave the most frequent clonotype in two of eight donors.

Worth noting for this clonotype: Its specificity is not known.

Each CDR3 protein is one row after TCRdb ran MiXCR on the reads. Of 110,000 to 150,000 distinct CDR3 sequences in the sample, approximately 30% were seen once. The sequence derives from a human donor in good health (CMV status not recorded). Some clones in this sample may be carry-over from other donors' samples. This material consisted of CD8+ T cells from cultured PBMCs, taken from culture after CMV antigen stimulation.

The CDR3 DNA reads TGCAGCGTTGATGACTTCGAAGAGACCCAGTACTTC. This translates into CSVDDFEETQYF. This chain links TRBV29-1 with TRBJ2-5; unclear D gene. V was cut by 3 bases and J by 3 bases, with 8 bases left in between. The CDR3 is made up of 12 amino acids. CDR1 SQVTM and CDR2 ANQGSEA come from the germline V gene.